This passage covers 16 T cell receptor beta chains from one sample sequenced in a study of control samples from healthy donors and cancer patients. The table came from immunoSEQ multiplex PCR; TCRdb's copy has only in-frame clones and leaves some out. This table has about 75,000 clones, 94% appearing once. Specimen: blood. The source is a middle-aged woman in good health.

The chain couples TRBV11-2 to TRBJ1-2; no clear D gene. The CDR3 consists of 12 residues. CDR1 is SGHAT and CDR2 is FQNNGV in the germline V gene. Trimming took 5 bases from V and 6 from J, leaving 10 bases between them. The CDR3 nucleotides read TGTGCCAGCAGCATGCGCGGGGATGGCTACACCTTC. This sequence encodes CASSMRGDGYTF. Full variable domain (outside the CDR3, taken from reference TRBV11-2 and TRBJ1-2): EAGVAQSPRYKIIEKRQSVAFWCNPISGHATLYWYQQILGQGPKLLIQFQNNGVVDDSQLPKDRFSAERLKGVDSTLKIQPAKLEDSAVYLCASSMRGDGYTFGSGTRLTVV.

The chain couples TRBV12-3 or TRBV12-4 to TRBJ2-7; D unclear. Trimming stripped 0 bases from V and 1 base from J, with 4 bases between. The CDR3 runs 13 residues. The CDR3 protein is CASSLAPSYEQYF. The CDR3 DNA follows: TGTGCCAGCAGTTTAGCCCCTTCCTACGAGCAGTACTTC.

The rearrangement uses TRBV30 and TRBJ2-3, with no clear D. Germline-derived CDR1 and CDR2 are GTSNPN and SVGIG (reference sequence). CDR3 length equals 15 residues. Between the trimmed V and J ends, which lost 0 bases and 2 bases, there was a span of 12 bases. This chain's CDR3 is CAWSVWTRLTDTQYF. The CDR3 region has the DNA TGTGCCTGGAGTGTGTGGACCCGCCTCACAGATACGCAGTATTTT.

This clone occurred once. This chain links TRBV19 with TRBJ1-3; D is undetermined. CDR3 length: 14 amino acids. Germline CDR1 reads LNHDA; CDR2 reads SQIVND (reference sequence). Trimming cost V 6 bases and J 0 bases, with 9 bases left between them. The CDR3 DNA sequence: TGTGCCAGTAGAGAAGGATACTCTGGAAACACCATATATTTT. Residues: CASREGYSGNTIYF.

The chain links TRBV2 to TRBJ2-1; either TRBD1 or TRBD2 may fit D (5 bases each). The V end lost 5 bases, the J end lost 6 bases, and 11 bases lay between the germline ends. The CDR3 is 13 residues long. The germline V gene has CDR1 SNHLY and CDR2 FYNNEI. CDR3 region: CASSLGDPNEQFF. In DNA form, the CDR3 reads TGTGCCAGCAGTCTTGGGGACCCCAATGAGCAGTTCTTC.

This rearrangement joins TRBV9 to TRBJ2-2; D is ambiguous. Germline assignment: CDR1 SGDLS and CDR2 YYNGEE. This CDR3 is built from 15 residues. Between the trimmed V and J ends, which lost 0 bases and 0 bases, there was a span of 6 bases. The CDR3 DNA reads TGTGCCAGCAGCGTAGTAGGGACGAACACCGGGGAGCTGTTTTTT. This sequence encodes CASSVVGTNTGELFF.

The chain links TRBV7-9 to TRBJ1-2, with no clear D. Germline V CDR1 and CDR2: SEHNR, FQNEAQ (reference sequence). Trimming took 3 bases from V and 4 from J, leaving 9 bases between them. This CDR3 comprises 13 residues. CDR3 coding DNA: TGTGCCAGCAGCTTCGGGATCTTCTATGGCTACACCTTC. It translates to CASSFGIFYGYTF. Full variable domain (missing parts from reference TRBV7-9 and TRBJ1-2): DTGVSQNPRHKITKRGQNVTFRCDPISEHNRLYWYRQTLGQGPEFLTYFQNEAQLEKSRLLSDRFSAERPKGSFSTLEIQRTEQGDSAMYLCASSFGIFYGYTFGSGTRLTVV.

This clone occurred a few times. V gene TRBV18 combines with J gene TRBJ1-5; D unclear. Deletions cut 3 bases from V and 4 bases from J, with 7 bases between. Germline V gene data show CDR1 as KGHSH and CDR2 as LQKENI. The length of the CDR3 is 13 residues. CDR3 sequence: CASSPTGNQPQHF. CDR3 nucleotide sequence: TGTGCCAGCTCACCCACGGGGAATCAGCCCCAGCATTTT.

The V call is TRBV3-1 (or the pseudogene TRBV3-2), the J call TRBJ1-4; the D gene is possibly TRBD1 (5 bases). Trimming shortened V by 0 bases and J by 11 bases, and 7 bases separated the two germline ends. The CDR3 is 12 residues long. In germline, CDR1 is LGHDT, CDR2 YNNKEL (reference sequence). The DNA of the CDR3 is TGTGCCAGCAGCCAAGACAGGGAGAAACTGTTTTTT. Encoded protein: CASSQDREKLFF.

CDR3 sequence (DNA): TGTGCCAGCGGGGGACGAGGTGGCGAAAAACTGTTTTTT. It specifies CASGGRGGEKLFF. V and J are TRBV27 and TRBJ1-4; a weak D match, TRBD1 (5 bases). Deletions cut 8 bases from V and 8 bases from J, with 15 bases between. CDR1 is MNHEY and CDR2 is SMNVEV in the germline V gene (reference sequence). The CDR3 is 13 amino acids.

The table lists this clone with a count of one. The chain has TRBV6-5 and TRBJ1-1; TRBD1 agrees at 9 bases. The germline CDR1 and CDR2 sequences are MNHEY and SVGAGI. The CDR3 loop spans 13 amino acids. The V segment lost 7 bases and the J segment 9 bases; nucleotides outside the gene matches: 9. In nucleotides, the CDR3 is TGTGCCAGCACCTCTGACAGGGGGTATAAAGCTTTCTTT. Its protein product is CASTSDRGYKAFF.

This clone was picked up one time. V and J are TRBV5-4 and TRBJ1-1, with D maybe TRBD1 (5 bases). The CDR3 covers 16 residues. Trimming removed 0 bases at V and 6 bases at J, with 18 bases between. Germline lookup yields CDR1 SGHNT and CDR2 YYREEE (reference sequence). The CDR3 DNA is TGTGCCAGCAGCTTGGGGGCCGGAGGGAGGGGCCCTGAAGCTTTCTTT. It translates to CASSLGAGGRGPEAFF.

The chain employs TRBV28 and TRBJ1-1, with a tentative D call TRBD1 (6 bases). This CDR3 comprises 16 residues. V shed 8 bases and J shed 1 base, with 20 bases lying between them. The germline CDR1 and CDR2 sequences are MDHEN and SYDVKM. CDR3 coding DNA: TGTGCCAGCCCCGGGACGGAACCCAGGGGGAACACTGAAGCTTTCTTT. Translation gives CASPGTEPRGNTEAFF.

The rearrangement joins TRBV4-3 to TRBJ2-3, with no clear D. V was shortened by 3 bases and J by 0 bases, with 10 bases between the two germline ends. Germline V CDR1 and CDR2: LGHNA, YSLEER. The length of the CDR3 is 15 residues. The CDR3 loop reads CASSQLRSSTDTQYF. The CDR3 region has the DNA TGCGCCAGCAGCCAGTTGCGATCTAGCACAGATACGCAGTATTTT.

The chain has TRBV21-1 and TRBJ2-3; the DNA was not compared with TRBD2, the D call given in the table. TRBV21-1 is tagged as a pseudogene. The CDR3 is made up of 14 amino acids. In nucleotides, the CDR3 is TGTGCCAGCAGCAACAGCGGGGGCGCAGATACGCAGTATTTT. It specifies CASSNSGGADTQYF.

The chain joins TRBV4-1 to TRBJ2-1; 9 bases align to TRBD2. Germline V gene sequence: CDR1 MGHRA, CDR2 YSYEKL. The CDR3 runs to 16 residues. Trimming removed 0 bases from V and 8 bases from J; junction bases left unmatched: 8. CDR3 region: CASSQDLTSGWDEQFF. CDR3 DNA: TGCGCCAGCAGCCAAGATTTAACTAGCGGGTGGGATGAGCAGTTCTTC.